This T cell receptor beta chain stems from a study of blood T cell repertoires in COVID-19. About the study: The analysed material was cDNA or gDNA that came from T cells, B-cell-depleted T cells, or PBMCs.

The CDR3 spans 15 residues. Trimming took off 6 bases at V and 0 bases at J, with 12 bases between the two ends. From germline, CDR1 is SGHTA and CDR2 FQGNSA. Authors' processing steps: Scientists estimated how many nucleated cells there were by amplifying reference gene primers. TCRdb keeps only in-frame clones here, not all; method: immunoSEQ multiplex PCR. That table is the source of V, J and clone size, and D and trimming were worked out from the DNA. The sample lists hundreds of thousands of clones; about four fifths were seen once. The study recruited people aged 18 to 89 years across approximately 25 US areas. Categorization into cohorts depended on clinical history that participants reported.

The sequenced sample was PBMCs or T cells enriched from blood (not recorded which). This chain links TRBV7-2 with TRBJ2-1; D unclear. This TCR derives from a woman aged 60-75 years who had recovered from COVID-19. The CDR3 here is CASRLTVSSYNEQFF. CDR3 coding DNA: TGTGCCAGCAGATTAACGGTTAGCTCCTACAATGAGCAGTTCTTC.